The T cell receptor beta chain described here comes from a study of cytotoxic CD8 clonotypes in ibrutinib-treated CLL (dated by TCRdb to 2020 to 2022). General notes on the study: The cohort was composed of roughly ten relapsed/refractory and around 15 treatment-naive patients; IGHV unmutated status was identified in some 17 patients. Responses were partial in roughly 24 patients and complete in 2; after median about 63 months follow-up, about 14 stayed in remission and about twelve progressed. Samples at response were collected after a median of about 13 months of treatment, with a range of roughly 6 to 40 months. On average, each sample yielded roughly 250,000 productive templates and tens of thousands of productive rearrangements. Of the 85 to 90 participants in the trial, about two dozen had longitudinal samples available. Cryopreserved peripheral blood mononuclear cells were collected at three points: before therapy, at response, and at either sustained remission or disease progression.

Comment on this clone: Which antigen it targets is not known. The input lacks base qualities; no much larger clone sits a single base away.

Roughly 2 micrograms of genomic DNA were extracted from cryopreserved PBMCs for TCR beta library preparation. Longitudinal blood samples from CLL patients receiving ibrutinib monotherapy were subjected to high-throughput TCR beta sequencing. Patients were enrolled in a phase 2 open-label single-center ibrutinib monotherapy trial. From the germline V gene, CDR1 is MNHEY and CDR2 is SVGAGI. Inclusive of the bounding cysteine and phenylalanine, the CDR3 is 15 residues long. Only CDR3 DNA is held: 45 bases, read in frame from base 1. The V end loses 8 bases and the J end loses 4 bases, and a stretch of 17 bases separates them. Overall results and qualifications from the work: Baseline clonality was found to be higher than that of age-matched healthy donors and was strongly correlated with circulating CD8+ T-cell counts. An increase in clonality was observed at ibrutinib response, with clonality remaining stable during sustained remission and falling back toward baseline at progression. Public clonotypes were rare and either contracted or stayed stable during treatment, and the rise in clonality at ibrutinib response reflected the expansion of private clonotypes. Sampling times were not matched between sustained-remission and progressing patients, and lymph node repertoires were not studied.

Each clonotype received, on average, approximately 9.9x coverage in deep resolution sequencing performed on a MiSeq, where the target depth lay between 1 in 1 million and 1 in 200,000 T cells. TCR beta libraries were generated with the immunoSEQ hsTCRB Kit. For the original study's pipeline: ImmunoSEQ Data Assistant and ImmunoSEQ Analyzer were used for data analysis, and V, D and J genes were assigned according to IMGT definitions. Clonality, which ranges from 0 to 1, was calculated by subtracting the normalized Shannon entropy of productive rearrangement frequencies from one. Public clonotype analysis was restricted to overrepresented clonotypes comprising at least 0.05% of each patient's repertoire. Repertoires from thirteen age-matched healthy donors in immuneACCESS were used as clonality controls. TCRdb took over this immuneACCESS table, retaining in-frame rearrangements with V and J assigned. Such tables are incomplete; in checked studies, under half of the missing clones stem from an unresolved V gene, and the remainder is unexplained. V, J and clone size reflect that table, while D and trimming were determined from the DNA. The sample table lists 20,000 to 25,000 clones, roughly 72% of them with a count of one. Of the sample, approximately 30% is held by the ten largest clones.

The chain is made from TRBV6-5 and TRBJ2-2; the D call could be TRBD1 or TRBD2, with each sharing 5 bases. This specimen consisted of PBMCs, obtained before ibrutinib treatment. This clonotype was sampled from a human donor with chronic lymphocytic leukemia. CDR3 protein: CASVLGTSGTGELFF. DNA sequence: TGTGCCAGCGTCCTCGGGACCTCCGGCACCGGGGAGCTGTTTTTT.